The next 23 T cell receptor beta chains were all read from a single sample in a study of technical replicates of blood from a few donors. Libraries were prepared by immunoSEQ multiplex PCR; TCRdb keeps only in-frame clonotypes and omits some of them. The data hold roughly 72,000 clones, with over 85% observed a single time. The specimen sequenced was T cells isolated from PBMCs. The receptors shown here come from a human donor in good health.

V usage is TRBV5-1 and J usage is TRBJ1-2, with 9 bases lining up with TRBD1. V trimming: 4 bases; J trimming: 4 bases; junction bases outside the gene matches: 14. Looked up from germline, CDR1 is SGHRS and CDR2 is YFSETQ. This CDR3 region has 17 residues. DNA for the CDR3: TGCGCCAGCAGCCCGCAGATACAAGGACAGGGGCCCTATGGCTACACCTTC. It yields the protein CASSPQIQGQGPYGYTF.

Here the CDR3 reads CASSQQGEVGNQPQHF. For the CDR3, the DNA is TGTGCCAGTAGTCAACAGGGGGAGGTGGGCAATCAGCCCCAGCATTTT. V is TRBV19 and J is TRBJ1-5, with TRBD1 identical over 8 bases. CDR3 length: 16 residues. V lost 5 bases to trimming and J lost 2 bases; unmatched junction nucleotides: 8. Germline V gene data show CDR1 as LNHDA and CDR2 as SQIVND (reference sequence).

The CDR3 nucleotides read TGTGCCAGCAGCGAGGACAGATACACCGGGGAGCTGTTTTTT. Translated, it gives CASSEDRYTGELFF. V is TRBV9 and J is TRBJ2-2; D is perhaps TRBD1 (6 bases). Per the germline V gene, CDR1 is SGDLS and CDR2 is YYNGEE. The ends were cut back, 3 bases at V and 3 bases at J, with 9 bases in the middle. CDR3 length equals 14 residues. The full variable domain, completed using reference TRBV9 and TRBJ2-2, is DSGVTQTPKHLITATGQRVTLRCSPRSGDLSVYWYQQSLDQGLQFLIQYYNGEERAKGNILERFSAQQFPDLHSELNLSSLELGDSALYFCASSEDRYTGELFFGEGSRLTVL.

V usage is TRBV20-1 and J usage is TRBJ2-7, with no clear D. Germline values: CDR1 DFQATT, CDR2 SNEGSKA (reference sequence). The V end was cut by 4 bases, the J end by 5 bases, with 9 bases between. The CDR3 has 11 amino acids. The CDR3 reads CSATQSNEQYF. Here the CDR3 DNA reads TGCAGTGCTACCCAAAGCAACGAGCAGTACTTC.

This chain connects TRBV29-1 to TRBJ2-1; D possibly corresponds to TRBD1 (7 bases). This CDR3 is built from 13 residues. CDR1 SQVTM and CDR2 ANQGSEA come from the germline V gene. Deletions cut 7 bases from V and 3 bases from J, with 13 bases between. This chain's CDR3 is CSGAGGLYNEQFF. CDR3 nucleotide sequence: TGCAGCGGGGCAGGGGGACTCTACAATGAGCAGTTCTTC.

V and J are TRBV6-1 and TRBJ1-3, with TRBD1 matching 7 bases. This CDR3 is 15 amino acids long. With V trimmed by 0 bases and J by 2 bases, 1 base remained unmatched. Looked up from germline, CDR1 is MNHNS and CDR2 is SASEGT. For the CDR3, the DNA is TGTGCCAGCAGTGAAGCTGGGACAGCTGGAAACACCATATATTTT. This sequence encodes CASSEAGTAGNTIYF.

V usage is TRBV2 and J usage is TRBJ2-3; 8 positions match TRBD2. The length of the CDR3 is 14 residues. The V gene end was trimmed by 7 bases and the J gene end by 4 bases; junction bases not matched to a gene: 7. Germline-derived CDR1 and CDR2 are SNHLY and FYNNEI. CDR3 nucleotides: TGTGCCAGCATGGGACTAGAGACAGCAGATACGCAGTATTTT. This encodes CASMGLETADTQYF.

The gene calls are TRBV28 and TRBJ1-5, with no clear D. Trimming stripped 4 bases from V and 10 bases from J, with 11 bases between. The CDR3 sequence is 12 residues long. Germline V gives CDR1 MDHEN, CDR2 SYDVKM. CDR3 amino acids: CASSSGLNPQHF. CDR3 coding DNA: TGTGCCAGCAGTTCGGGTCTTAATCCCCAGCATTTT.

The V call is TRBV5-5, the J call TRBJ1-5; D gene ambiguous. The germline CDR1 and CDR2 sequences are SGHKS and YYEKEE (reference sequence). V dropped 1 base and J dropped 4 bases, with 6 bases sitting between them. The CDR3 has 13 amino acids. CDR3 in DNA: TGTGCCAGCAGCTTGTACGGTAATCAGCCCCAGCATTTT. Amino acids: CASSLYGNQPQHF.

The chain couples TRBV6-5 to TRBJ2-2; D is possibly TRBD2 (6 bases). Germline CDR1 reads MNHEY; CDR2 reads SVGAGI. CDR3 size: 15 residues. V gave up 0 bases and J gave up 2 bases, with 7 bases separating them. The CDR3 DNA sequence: TGTGCCAGCAGTTACTCCGGGGGTAACACCGGGGAGCTGTTTTTT. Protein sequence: CASSYSGGNTGELFF.

The CDR3 spells CASSYGGGETEAFF. The DNA for the CDR3 is TGTGCCAGCAGTTACGGGGGAGGAGAGACTGAAGCTTTCTTT. V usage is TRBV27 and J usage is TRBJ1-1, with D possibly being TRBD1 (5 bases). The CDR3 consists of 14 residues. Trimming removed 4 bases at V and 5 bases at J, with 14 bases between. Germline CDR1 reads MNHEY; CDR2 reads SMNVEV (reference sequence).

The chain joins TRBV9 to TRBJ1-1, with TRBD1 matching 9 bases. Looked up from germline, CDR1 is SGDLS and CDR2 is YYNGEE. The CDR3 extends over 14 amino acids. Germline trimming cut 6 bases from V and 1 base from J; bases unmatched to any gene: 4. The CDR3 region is CASTPGQGNTEAFF. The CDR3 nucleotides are TGTGCCAGCACCCCGGGACAGGGGAACACTGAAGCTTTCTTT.

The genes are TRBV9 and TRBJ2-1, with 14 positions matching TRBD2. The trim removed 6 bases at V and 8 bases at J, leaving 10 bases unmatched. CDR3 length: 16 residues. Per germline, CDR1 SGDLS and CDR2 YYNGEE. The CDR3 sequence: CASTSTGGLAGDEQFF. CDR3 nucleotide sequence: TGTGCCAGCACCTCCACGGGGGGACTAGCGGGAGATGAGCAGTTCTTC.

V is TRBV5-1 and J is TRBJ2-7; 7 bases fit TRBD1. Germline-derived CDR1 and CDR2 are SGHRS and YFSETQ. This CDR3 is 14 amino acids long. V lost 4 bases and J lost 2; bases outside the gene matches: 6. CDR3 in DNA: TGCGCCAGCAGCCGGCCGGGACAGACCTACGAGCAGTACTTC. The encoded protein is CASSRPGQTYEQYF.

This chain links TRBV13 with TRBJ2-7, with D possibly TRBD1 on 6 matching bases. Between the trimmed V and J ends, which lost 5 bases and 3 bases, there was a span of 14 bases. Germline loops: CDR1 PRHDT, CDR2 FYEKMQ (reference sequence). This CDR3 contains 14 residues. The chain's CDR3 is CASSPDRRVYEQYF. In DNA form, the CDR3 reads TGTGCCAGCAGCCCGGACAGAAGGGTCTACGAGCAGTACTTC.

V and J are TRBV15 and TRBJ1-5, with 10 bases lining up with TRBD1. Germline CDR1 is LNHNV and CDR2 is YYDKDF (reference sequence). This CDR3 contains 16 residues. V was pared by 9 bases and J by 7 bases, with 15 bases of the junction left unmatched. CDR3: CATEDLGQGRNQPQHF. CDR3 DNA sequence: TGTGCCACTGAGGATTTGGGACAGGGGAGGAACCAGCCCCAGCATTTT.

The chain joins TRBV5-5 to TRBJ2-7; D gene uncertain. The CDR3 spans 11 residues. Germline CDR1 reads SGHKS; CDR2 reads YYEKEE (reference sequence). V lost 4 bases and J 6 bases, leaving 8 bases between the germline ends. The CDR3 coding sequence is TGTGCCAGCAGCCCCTCCGGCGAGCAGTACTTC. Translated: CASSPSGEQYF.

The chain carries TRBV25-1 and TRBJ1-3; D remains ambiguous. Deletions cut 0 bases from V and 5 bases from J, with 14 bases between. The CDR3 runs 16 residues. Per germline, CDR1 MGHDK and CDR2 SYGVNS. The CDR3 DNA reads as TGTGCCAGCAGTGAATATAACCGGCGGGGTAGAAACACCATATATTTT. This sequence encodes CASSEYNRRGRNTIYF.

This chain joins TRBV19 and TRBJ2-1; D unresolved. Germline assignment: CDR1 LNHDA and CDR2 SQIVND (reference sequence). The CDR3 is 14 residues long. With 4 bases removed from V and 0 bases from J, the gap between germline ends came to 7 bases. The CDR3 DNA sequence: TGTGCCAGTAGTAAGCTAGGCTCCTACAATGAGCAGTTCTTC. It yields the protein CASSKLGSYNEQFF.

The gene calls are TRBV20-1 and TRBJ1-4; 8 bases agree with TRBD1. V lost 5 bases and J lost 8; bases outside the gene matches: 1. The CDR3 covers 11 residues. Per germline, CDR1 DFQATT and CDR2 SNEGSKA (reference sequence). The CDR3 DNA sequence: TGCAGTGCTGGACAGGGAGAAAAACTGTTTTTT. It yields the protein CSAGQGEKLFF.

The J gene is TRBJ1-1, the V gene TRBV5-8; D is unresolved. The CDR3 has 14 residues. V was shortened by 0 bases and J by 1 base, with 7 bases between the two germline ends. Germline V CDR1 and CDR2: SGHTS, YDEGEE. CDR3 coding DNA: TGTGCCAGCAGCTTGGTTGTAAAGAACACTGAAGCTTTCTTT. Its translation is CASSLVVKNTEAFF.

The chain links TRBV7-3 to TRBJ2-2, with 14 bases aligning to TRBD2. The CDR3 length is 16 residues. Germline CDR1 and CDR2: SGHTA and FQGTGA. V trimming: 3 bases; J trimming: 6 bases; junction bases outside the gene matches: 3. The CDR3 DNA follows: TGTGCCAGCAGCTTGGGACTAGCGGGAGTCGCCGGGGAGCTGTTTTTT. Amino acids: CASSLGLAGVAGELFF.

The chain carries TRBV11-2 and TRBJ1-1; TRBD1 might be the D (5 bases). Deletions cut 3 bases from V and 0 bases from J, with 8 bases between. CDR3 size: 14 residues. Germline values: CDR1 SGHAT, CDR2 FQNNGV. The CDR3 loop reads CASSFRVMNTEAFF. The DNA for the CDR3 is TGTGCCAGCAGCTTCAGGGTCATGAACACTGAAGCTTTCTTT.